The clone carrying this TCR beta chain was seen repeatedly, ten times or more. Its matching antigen is unknown. This sample stems from a study of read filtering for tumor transcriptome and immune sequencing. Findings of the study overall: About 81.9% of IR-seq clonotypes had one read, totaling around 3.5% of reads; RNA-seq: approximately 73% and 42%.

The CDR3 contains 16 residues. Germline trimming cut 2 bases from V and 0 bases from J; bases unmatched to any gene: 1. CDR1 and CDR2 from the germline V gene are KGHSH and LQKENI. Molecular barcoded adaptors covering alpha/delta and beta/gamma chains were used on approximately 400 ng RNA. MiXCR was run by TCRdb on the reads, yielding one entry per CDR3 protein. The table lists tens of thousands of distinct CDR3 sequences, 20% to 25% of them singletons. The receptor was derived from a donor over 35 with multiple myeloma. V gene TRBV18 combines with J gene TRBJ2-7, with TRBD2 matching 13 bases. Sequences were obtained from a population of CD138-negative cells sorted from bone marrow. The CDR3 coding sequence is TGTGCCAGCTCACCAGGACTAGCGGGAGACTCCTACGAGCAGTACTTC. This gives the protein CASSPGLAGDSYEQYF.